Listed below are T cell receptor beta chains from one sample, sequenced in a study of T cell clones after liver transplantation. The protocol was immunoSEQ multiplex PCR, while the TCRdb copy is restricted to in-frame clones and leaves out a portion. The table shows around 110,000 clones, with less than 95% occurring only once. The specimen was CD4+ T cells from blood, collected 12 months after liver transplant. The receptors stem from a human patient who received a liver transplant. Some T cells may trace back to the graft donor. Both conserved end residues are part of each CDR3. The D gene is left open where the match is weak. Some rows have no size entry. The others give once, few or many, or a class for an expanded clone.

j_gene: TRBJ2-5; d_gene: NA; v_gene: TRBV19; abundance: once; CDR3nt: TGTGCCAGTAGTATCTCAGGGGGGCGCGTGGAGACCCAGTACTTC; CDR3aa: CASSISGGRVETQYF
j_gene: TRBJ2-1; d_gene: TRBD2; v_gene: TRBV18; abundance: NA; CDR3nt: TGTGCCAGCTCACCGAGACTAGCGGGAGGGTTGGCTGAGCAGTTCTTC; CDR3aa: CASSPRLAGGLAEQFF
j_gene: TRBJ2-7; d_gene: TRBD2; v_gene: TRBV2; abundance: NA; CDR3nt: TGTGCCAGCAGTCCCGGACTAGAACGCGAGCAGTACTTC; CDR3aa: CASSPGLEREQYF
j_gene: TRBJ2-3; d_gene: NA; v_gene: TRBV5-8; abundance: NA; CDR3nt: TGTGCCAGCAGCTCTCGCACAGATACGCAGTATTTT; CDR3aa: CASSSRTDTQYF
j_gene: TRBJ2-7; d_gene: NA; v_gene: TRBV19; abundance: NA; CDR3nt: TGTGCCAGTAGTTACTTGGCAGGACCTAGCTACGAGCAGTACTTC; CDR3aa: CASSYLAGPSYEQYF
j_gene: TRBJ2-5; d_gene: NA; v_gene: TRBV27; abundance: NA; CDR3nt: TGTGCCAGCAGTCCGACCTTACCTAGGTCGGAGACCCAGTACTTC; CDR3aa: CASSPTLPRSETQYF
j_gene: TRBJ1-2; d_gene: NA; v_gene: TRBV11-2; abundance: NA; CDR3nt: TGTGCCAGCAGCTTAGGCCGGTCGGGGGGCTATGGCTACACCTTC; CDR3aa: CASSLGRSGGYGYTF
j_gene: TRBJ1-4; d_gene: NA; v_gene: TRBV19; abundance: once; CDR3nt: TGTGCCAGTAGTAGATCCAGGGCGGCTAATGAAAAACTGTTTTTT; CDR3aa: CASSRSRAANEKLFF
j_gene: TRBJ2-7; d_gene: NA; v_gene: TRBV29-1; abundance: NA; CDR3nt: TGCAGCGGCGCCGGGCAGGGCTCCTCCTACGAGCAGTACTTC; CDR3aa: CSGAGQGSSYEQYF
j_gene: TRBJ2-1; d_gene: TRBD2; v_gene: TRBV6-1; abundance: NA; CDR3nt: TGTGCCATCGGACTAGCGGGAGTTGGGGAGCAGTTCTTC; CDR3aa: CAIGLAGVGEQFF
j_gene: TRBJ2-1; d_gene: TRBD1; v_gene: TRBV12-5; abundance: NA; CDR3nt: TGTGCTAGTGGTTCGACAGGGGCGGGCTACAATGAGCAGTTCTTC; CDR3aa: CASGSTGAGYNEQFF
j_gene: TRBJ2-1; d_gene: TRBD2; v_gene: TRBV7-3; abundance: NA; CDR3nt: TGTGCCAGCAGCTTAGGACTAGCGGGAGGGGATGAGCAGTTCTTC; CDR3aa: CASSLGLAGGDEQFF
j_gene: TRBJ1-4; d_gene: NA; v_gene: TRBV10-2; abundance: many; CDR3nt: TGCGCCAGCTCCTCGCCAGGGAGCGATGAAAAACTGTTTTTT; CDR3aa: CASSSPGSDEKLFF
j_gene: TRBJ2-2; d_gene: NA; v_gene: TRBV19; abundance: NA; CDR3nt: TGTGCCAGTAGTCCCGACGAGGGAACCGGGGAGCTGTTTTTT; CDR3aa: CASSPDEGTGELFF
j_gene: TRBJ2-5; d_gene: NA; v_gene: TRBV6-6; abundance: once; CDR3nt: TGTGCCAGCAGTTTCCAACACTCCCGGGAGACCCAGTACTTC; CDR3aa: CASSFQHSRETQYF
j_gene: TRBJ1-3; d_gene: NA; v_gene: TRBV19; abundance: NA; CDR3nt: TGTGCCAGTAGTATTTGGGCTGGAAACACCATATATTTT; CDR3aa: CASSIWAGNTIYF
j_gene: TRBJ1-3; d_gene: NA; v_gene: TRBV9; abundance: few; CDR3nt: TGTGCCAGCAGCGCCGGGACGGCTGGAAACACCATATATTTT; CDR3aa: CASSAGTAGNTIYF
j_gene: TRBJ2-7; d_gene: NA; v_gene: TRBV28; abundance: NA; CDR3nt: TGTGCCAGCAGTGTTCAGGGGCGTGAGCAGTACTTC; CDR3aa: CASSVQGREQYF
j_gene: TRBJ2-7; d_gene: NA; v_gene: TRBV5-1; abundance: NA; CDR3nt: TGCGCCAGCAGCTTCCCGGGCGGCGCCGTCGAGCAGTACTTC; CDR3aa: CASSFPGGAVEQYF
j_gene: TRBJ2-5; d_gene: TRBD1; v_gene: TRBV7-7; abundance: few; CDR3nt: TGTGCTAGCAGCTCAGGACAGGGGGTGCCCACCTGGGAGACCCAGTACTTC; CDR3aa: CASSSGQGVPTWETQYF
j_gene: TRBJ1-5; d_gene: NA; v_gene: TRBV18; abundance: NA; CDR3nt: TGTGCCAGCTCACCTGGGGTACAGCCCCAGCATTTT; CDR3aa: CASSPGVQPQHF
j_gene: TRBJ1-5; d_gene: TRBD1; v_gene: TRBV5-1; abundance: NA; CDR3nt: TGCGCCAGCAGCCCGACAGGGGGCTCGGATCAGCCCCAGCATTTT; CDR3aa: CASSPTGGSDQPQHF
j_gene: TRBJ2-2; d_gene: NA; v_gene: TRBV5-1; abundance: NA; CDR3nt: TGCGCCAGCAGCTTAAAAATCGGGGGAGGCACCGGGGAGCTGTTTTTT; CDR3aa: CASSLKIGGGTGELFF
j_gene: TRBJ2-3; d_gene: NA; v_gene: TRBV5-1; abundance: NA; CDR3nt: TGCGCCAGCAGTACAGGGTCCCTAATGACAGATACGCAGTATTTT; CDR3aa: CASSTGSLMTDTQYF
j_gene: TRBJ2-3; d_gene: NA; v_gene: TRBV27; abundance: NA; CDR3nt: TGTGCCAGCAGTCCGAGTTGGGCGGCCACAGATACGCAGTATTTT; CDR3aa: CASSPSWAATDTQYF
j_gene: TRBJ1-1; d_gene: NA; v_gene: TRBV4-1; abundance: once; CDR3nt: TGCGCCAGCAGCCGAGAGGGGACGTCGATCACTGAAGCTTTCTTT; CDR3aa: CASSREGTSITEAFF
j_gene: TRBJ2-7; d_gene: NA; v_gene: TRBV30; abundance: NA; CDR3nt: TGTGCCTGGAGTGTAGGGGCCTACGAGCAGTACTTC; CDR3aa: CAWSVGAYEQYF
j_gene: TRBJ2-1; d_gene: TRBD2; v_gene: TRBV30; abundance: NA; CDR3nt: TGTGCCTGGAGTGTACTTGCGGGAGGTCTCAATGAGCAGTTCTTC; CDR3aa: CAWSVLAGGLNEQFF
j_gene: TRBJ1-2; d_gene: TRBD1; v_gene: TRBV5-1; abundance: NA; CDR3nt: TGCGCCAGCAGCCCGGACAGGGATTGGAACTATGGCTACACCTTC; CDR3aa: CASSPDRDWNYGYTF
j_gene: TRBJ2-5; d_gene: NA; v_gene: TRBV21-1; abundance: NA; CDR3nt: TGTGCCAGCAGCAAAGAAGAGACAGGAGGAGAGACCCAGTACTTC; CDR3aa: CASSKEETGGETQYF
j_gene: TRBJ1-1; d_gene: NA; v_gene: TRBV18; abundance: NA; CDR3nt: TGTGCCAGCTCACCGCCGGAGAACACTGAAGCTTTCTTT; CDR3aa: CASSPPENTEAFF
j_gene: TRBJ2-7; d_gene: NA; v_gene: TRBV6-1; abundance: NA; CDR3nt: TGTGCCAGCAGTGAAGTCAACATTCCCTACGAGCAGTACTTC; CDR3aa: CASSEVNIPYEQYF
j_gene: TRBJ1-1; d_gene: NA; v_gene: TRBV9; abundance: NA; CDR3nt: TGTGCCAGCAGCCCACGCCCCGGGACCGACACTGAAGCTTTCTTT; CDR3aa: CASSPRPGTDTEAFF
j_gene: TRBJ2-7; d_gene: NA; v_gene: TRBV28; abundance: NA; CDR3nt: TGTGCCAGCAGCCGACTCGGAGGAAGCTACGAGCAGTACTTC; CDR3aa: CASSRLGGSYEQYF
j_gene: TRBJ2-7; d_gene: TRBD1; v_gene: TRBV7-9; abundance: NA; CDR3nt: TGTGCCAGCAGCTTAGGGGACAGGGGAACCCACGAGCAGTACTTC; CDR3aa: CASSLGDRGTHEQYF
j_gene: TRBJ2-3; d_gene: NA; v_gene: TRBV11-2; abundance: NA; CDR3nt: TGTGCCAGCAGCTTAGAAGTGGGGGGCTTTAGTACGCAGTATTTT; CDR3aa: CASSLEVGGFSTQYF
j_gene: TRBJ2-6; d_gene: NA; v_gene: TRBV27; abundance: NA; CDR3nt: TGTGCCAGCAGTTGGGAACTGAAACCCTCTGGGGCCAACGTCCTGACTTTC; CDR3aa: CASSWELKPSGANVLTF
j_gene: TRBJ2-1; d_gene: NA; v_gene: TRBV7-2; abundance: NA; CDR3nt: TGTGCCAGCAGTTACACCCGGGAGAATGAGCAGTTCTTC; CDR3aa: CASSYTRENEQFF
j_gene: TRBJ2-7; d_gene: NA; v_gene: TRBV5-1; abundance: NA; CDR3nt: TGCGCCAGCAGCTTAGAGTTGGGGGGCGAGCAGTACTTC; CDR3aa: CASSLELGGEQYF
j_gene: TRBJ1-3; d_gene: NA; v_gene: TRBV13; abundance: NA; CDR3nt: TGTGCCAGCAATAAAGCTGGAAACACCATATATTTT; CDR3aa: CASNKAGNTIYF
j_gene: TRBJ2-5; d_gene: TRBD2; v_gene: TRBV5-1; abundance: NA; CDR3nt: TGCGCCAGCAGCTTGGCCGCGGGAGAGGGTGGGGAGACCCAGTACTTC; CDR3aa: CASSLAAGEGGETQYF
j_gene: TRBJ2-5; d_gene: TRBD1; v_gene: TRBV6-1; abundance: few; CDR3nt: TGTGCCAGCAGTGAATGGGGACAGCCCCAAGAGACCCAGTACTTC; CDR3aa: CASSEWGQPQETQYF